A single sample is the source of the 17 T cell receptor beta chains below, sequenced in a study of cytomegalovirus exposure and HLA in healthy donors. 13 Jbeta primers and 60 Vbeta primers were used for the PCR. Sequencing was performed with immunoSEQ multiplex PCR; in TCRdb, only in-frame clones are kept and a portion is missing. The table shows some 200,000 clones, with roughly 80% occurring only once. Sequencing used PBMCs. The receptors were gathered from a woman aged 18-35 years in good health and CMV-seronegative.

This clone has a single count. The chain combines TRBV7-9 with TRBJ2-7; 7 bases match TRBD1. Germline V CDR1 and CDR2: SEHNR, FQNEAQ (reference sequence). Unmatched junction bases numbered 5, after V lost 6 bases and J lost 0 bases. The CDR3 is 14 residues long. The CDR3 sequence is CASSETGYSYEQYF. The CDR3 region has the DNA TGTGCCAGCAGTGAGACAGGGTACTCCTACGAGCAGTACTTC. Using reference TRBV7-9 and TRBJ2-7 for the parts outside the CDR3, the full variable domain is DTGVSQNPRHKITKRGQNVTFRCDPISEHNRLYWYRQTLGQGPEFLTYFQNEAQLEKSRLLSDRFSAERPKGSFSTLEIQRTEQGDSAMYLCASSETGYSYEQYFGPGTRLTVT.

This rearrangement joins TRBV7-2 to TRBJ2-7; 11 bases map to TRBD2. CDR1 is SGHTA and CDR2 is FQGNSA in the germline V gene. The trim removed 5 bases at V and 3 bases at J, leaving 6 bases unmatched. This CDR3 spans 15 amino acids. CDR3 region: CASSPIAGGHYEQYF. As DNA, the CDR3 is TGTGCCAGCAGCCCTATAGCGGGAGGGCACTACGAGCAGTACTTC.

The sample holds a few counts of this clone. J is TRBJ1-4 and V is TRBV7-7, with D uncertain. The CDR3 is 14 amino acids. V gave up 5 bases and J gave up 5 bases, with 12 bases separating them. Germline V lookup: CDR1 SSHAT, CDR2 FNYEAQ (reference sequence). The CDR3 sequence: CASSPGSSNEKLFF. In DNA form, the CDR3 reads TGTGCCAGCAGCCCCGGGAGTTCGAATGAAAAACTGTTTTTT.

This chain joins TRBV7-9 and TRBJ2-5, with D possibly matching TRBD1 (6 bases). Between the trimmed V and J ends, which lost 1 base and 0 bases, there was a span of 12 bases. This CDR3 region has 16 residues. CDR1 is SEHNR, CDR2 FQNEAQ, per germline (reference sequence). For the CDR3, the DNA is TGTGCCAGCAGCTTAGGGGCAGGGGAACACCAAGAGACCCAGTACTTC. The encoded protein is CASSLGAGEHQETQYF.

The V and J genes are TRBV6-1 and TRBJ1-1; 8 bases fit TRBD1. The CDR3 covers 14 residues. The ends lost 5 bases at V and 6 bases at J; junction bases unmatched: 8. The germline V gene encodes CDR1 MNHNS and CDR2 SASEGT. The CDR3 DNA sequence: TGTGCCAGCAGTCCTAATATACAGGGGGCTGAAGCTTTCTTT. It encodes CASSPNIQGAEAFF.

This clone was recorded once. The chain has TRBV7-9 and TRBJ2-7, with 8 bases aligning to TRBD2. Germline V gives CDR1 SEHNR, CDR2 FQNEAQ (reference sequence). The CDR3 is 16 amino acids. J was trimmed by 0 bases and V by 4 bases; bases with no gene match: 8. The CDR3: CASSSRTSGSSYEQYF. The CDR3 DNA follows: TGTGCCAGCAGCTCCCGAACTAGCGGAAGCTCCTACGAGCAGTACTTC. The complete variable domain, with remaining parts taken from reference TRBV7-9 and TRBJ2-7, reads DTGVSQNPRHKITKRGQNVTFRCDPISEHNRLYWYRQTLGQGPEFLTYFQNEAQLEKSRLLSDRFSAERPKGSFSTLEIQRTEQGDSAMYLCASSSRTSGSSYEQYFGPGTRLTVT.

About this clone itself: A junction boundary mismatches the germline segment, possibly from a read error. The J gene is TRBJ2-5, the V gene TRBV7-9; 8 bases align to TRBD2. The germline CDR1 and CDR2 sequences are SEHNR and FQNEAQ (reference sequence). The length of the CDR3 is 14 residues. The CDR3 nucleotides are TGTTCCAGCAGATCCCCGGGACTAGGAAGTGACCAGTACTTC. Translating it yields CSSRSPGLGSDQYF.

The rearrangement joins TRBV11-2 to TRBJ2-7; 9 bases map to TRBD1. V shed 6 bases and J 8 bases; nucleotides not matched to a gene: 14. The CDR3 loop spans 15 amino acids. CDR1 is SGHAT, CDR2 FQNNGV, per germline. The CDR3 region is CASRFHGTGFFKQYF. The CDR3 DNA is TGTGCCAGCAGGTTTCATGGGACAGGGTTCTTCAAGCAGTACTTC.

The DNA for the CDR3 is TGTGCCAGCAGCGTAGGTCAGGCTCGTTACACCGGGGAGCTGTTTTTT. Its translation: CASSVGQARYTGELFF. The chain couples TRBV9 to TRBJ2-2, with D uncertain. The germline gives CDR1 SGDLS, CDR2 YYNGEE. This CDR3 comprises 16 residues. Trimming stripped 0 bases from V and 3 bases from J, with 12 bases between.

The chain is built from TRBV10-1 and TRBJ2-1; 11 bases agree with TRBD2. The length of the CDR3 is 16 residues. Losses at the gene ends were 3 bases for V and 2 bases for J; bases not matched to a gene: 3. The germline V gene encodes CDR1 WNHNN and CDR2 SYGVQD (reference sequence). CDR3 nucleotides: TGCGCCAGCAGTGACCTAGCGGGAGGCCCCTACAATGAGCAGTTCTTC. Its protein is CASSDLAGGPYNEQFF.

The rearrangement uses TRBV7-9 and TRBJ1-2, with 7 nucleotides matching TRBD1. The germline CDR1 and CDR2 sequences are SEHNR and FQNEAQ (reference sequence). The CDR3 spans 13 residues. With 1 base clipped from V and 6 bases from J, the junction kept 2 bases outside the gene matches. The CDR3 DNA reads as TGTGCCAGCAGCTTAGAGGGGGCTCATGGCTACACCTTC. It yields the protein CASSLEGAHGYTF.

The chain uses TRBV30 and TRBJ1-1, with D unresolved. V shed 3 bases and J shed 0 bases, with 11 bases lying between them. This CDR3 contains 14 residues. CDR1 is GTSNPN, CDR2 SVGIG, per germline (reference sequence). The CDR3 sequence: CAWRDGIMNTEAFF. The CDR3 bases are TGTGCCTGGAGGGACGGGATCATGAACACTGAAGCTTTCTTT.

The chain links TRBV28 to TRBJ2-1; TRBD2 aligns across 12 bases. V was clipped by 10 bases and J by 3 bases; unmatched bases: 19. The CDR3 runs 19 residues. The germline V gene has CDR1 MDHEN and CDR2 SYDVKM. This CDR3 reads CATGPGTSGPGFYYNEQFF. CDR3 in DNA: TGTGCCACCGGCCCCGGGACTAGCGGGCCTGGGTTTTACTACAATGAGCAGTTCTTC.

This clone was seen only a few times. This CDR3 is CASSRTGPNTEAFF. The CDR3 DNA reads TGTGCCAGCAGTCGGACAGGACCGAACACTGAAGCTTTCTTT. The rearrangement uses TRBV6-1 and TRBJ1-1, with 7 bases identical to TRBD1. V shed 5 bases, J shed 1 base, and the junction held 4 bases outside the gene matches. Germline CDR1 and CDR2: MNHNS and SASEGT. The CDR3 is 14 amino acids.

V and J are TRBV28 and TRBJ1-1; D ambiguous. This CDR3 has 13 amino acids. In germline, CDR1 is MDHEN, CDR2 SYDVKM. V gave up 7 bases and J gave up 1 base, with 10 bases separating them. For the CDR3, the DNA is TGTGCCAGCACGAGAGGAGGGAACACTGAAGCTTTCTTT. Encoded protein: CASTRGGNTEAFF.

The CDR3 loop is CASSKEGGQGASDTEAFF. The CDR3 DNA follows: TGTGCCAGCAGCAAAGAGGGGGGACAGGGGGCCTCGGACACTGAAGCTTTCTTT. This chain uses TRBV21-1 with TRBJ1-1; the DNA was not compared with TRBD1, the D call given in the table. TRBV21-1 corresponds to a pseudogene. This CDR3 region has 18 residues.

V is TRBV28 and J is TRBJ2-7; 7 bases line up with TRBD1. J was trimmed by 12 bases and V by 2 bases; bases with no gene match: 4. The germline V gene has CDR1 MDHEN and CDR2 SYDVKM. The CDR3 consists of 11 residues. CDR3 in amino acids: CASSLGRGSYF. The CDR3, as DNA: TGTGCCAGCAGTTTAGGCAGGGGGTCGTACTTC.